The 22 T cell receptor beta chains given below trace back to one sample, sequenced in a study of T cells in Graves' hyperthyroidism and ophthalmopathy (dated by TCRdb to the late 2010s). Library preparation used multiplex PCR. Sequenced on an Illumina HiSeq 2000. The TCR beta CDR3 regions were amplified from the RNA transcripts. A first-round RT-PCR of the TCR CDR3 used the HTBI primer set with the Qiagen OneStep RT-PCR kit. TCRdb handled the public reads itself, with Q25 trimming in fastp and clone calling in MiXCR, and kept productive beta chains. Records with the same CDR3 protein are collapsed into one entry carrying the most frequent genes and DNA. The table for this sample lists fewer than 550,000 distinct CDR3 sequences; about 24% of them were counted only once. The ten largest clonotypes hold roughly 12% of the sample. Sequencing input: blood. The receptors here all came from a woman aged 30 to 39 with Graves' ophthalmopathy.

This clonotype was observed at least ten times. The CDR3 sequence is CSARVVQIEAFF. DNA of the CDR3: TGCAGTGCTAGAGTCGTTCAGATCGAAGCTTTCTTT. The chain combines TRBV20-1 with TRBJ1-1; D remains ambiguous. Between the trimmed V and J ends, which lost 1 base and 8 bases, there was a span of 11 bases. Germline V CDR1 and CDR2: DFQATT, SNEGSKA (reference sequence). This CDR3 spans 12 amino acids.

This clonotype was counted many times. The rearrangement uses TRBV6-2 or TRBV6-3 and TRBJ1-1; D gene uncertain. From germline, CDR1 is MNHEY and CDR2 SVGEGT. Trimming cost V 2 bases and J 1 base, with 11 bases left between them. CDR3 length: 15 residues. The CDR3 loop reads CASSYVVVANTEAFF. CDR3 coding DNA: TGTGCCAGCAGTTACGTGGTCGTGGCGAACACTGAAGCTTTCTTT.

This clonotype was seen ten or more times. The V and J genes are TRBV5-4 and TRBJ2-5; 10 bases are a match to TRBD2. This CDR3 has 16 residues. Germline V lookup: CDR1 SGHNT, CDR2 YYREEE (reference sequence). V lost 0 bases to trimming and J lost 5 bases; unmatched junction nucleotides: 7. CDR3 bases: TGTGCCAGCAGCTTGGCACTAGCGGGGAATCTGGAGACCCAGTACTTC. This codes for CASSLALAGNLETQYF.

The sample holds many counts of this clonotype. The V gene is TRBV19, the J gene TRBJ2-4; TRBD1 matches at 8 bases. The CDR3 sequence is 16 residues long. Trimming removed 6 bases from V and 2 bases from J; junction bases left unmatched: 9. Germline V CDR1 and CDR2: LNHDA, SQIVND (reference sequence). CDR3 nucleotide sequence: TGTGCCAGTAGCACTCAGGGGGCGCACACCAAAAACATTCAGTACTTC. This gives the protein CASSTQGAHTKNIQYF.

Only a few counts were recorded for this clonotype. The rearrangement uses TRBV6-2 or TRBV6-3 and TRBJ2-7, with D unclear. CDR1 is MNHEY, CDR2 SVGEGT, per germline. The ends were cut back, 2 bases at V and 5 bases at J, with 7 bases in the middle. This CDR3 spans 12 amino acids. CDR3 DNA sequence: TGTGCCAGCAGTTACCCGCCTCACGAGCAGTACTTC. It translates to CASSYPPHEQYF.

This clonotype was observed many times. CDR3 region: CASSLRGYYGYTF. CDR3 in DNA: TGTGCCAGCAGTCTCAGGGGCTACTATGGCTACACCTTC. The chain links TRBV12-3 or TRBV12-4 to TRBJ1-2; a weak D match, TRBD1 (6 bases). The CDR3 consists of 13 residues. Trimming left V 5 bases short and J 3 bases short, with 10 bases between.

In its sample, this clonotype was seen many times. The chain is built from TRBV11-2 and TRBJ1-1; no clear D. The V gene's germline CDR1 is SGHAT and CDR2 FQNNGV. Between the trimmed V and J ends, which lost 1 base and 1 base, there was a span of 10 bases. CDR3 length equals 15 residues. CDR3 in DNA: TGTGCCAGCAGCTTAGTGGCCACCCAGAACACTGAAGCTTTCTTT. Its protein is CASSLVATQNTEAFF.

This clonotype was seen a handful of times. The rearrangement links TRBV9 to TRBJ1-5; D may be TRBD1 (5 bases). Germline loops: CDR1 SGDLS, CDR2 YYNGEE. V was trimmed by 0 bases and J by 7 bases, leaving 11 bases between them. This CDR3 spans 14 amino acids. This CDR3 is CASSVDGAGQPQHF. The CDR3 coding sequence is TGTGCCAGCAGCGTAGACGGGGCCGGGCAGCCCCAGCATTTT.

Of note for this clonotype: A junction boundary mismatches the germline segment, possibly from a read error. This rearrangement joins TRBV27 to TRBJ1-3, with a weak D call TRBD1 (6 bases). The CDR3 is 15 residues long. Germline CDR1 and CDR2: MNHEY and SMNVEV (reference sequence). CDR3 bases: TGTGCCAGCAGTCCGGACAGTATCTCTGGAAACACTATATATTTT. This sequence encodes CASSPDSISGNTIYF.

This chain joins TRBV20-1 and TRBJ1-3, with D maybe TRBD1 (6 bases). V was clipped by 0 bases and J by 2 bases, with 17 bases between them. The CDR3 consists of 17 residues. Germline V gives CDR1 DFQATT, CDR2 SNEGSKA (reference sequence). The CDR3 protein is CSARDLAPPGAGNTIYF. The CDR3 DNA reads TGCAGTGCTAGAGATCTCGCCCCGCCAGGGGCTGGAAACACCATATATTTT.

Notes on this clonotype: This could be a read error, since a much larger clone is one nucleotide away. This chain joins TRBV18 and TRBJ1-1; D remains ambiguous. Per germline, CDR1 KGHSH and CDR2 LQKENI. The CDR3 sequence is 16 residues long. V was cut by 4 bases and J by 1 base, with 16 bases left in between. Here the CDR3 DNA reads TGTGCCAGCTCACTACGGGGAGGGCAGCGGAACACTGAAGCTTTCTTT. Translated: CASSLRGGQRNTEAFF.

This clonotype was seen only a few times. In DNA, the CDR3 is TGCAGTGCTAGAGATGTCACAGGGGGCAAGGGCGGGGAGCTGTTTTTT. Encoded protein: CSARDVTGGKGGELFF. The chain has TRBV20-1 and TRBJ2-2, with 9 positions matching TRBD1. The CDR3 is 16 residues long. With V trimmed by 0 bases and J by 7 bases, 9 bases remained unmatched. Per germline, CDR1 DFQATT and CDR2 SNEGSKA (reference sequence).

This chain joins TRBV29-1 and TRBJ2-7; D possibly uses TRBD1 or TRBD2 (5 bases each). The V gene's germline CDR1 is SQVTM and CDR2 ANQGSEA. V lost 2 bases and J 0 bases, leaving 11 bases between the germline ends. CDR3 length: 14 amino acids. CDR3 coding DNA: TGCAGCGTTGAACTGAGGGGTCACTCCTACGAGCAGTACTTC. Protein sequence: CSVELRGHSYEQYF.

This clonotype came up many times. The chain joins TRBV30 to TRBJ1-2; weak D call: TRBD1 (5 bases). The length of the CDR3 is 17 residues. Trimming took 0 bases from V and 1 from J, leaving 18 bases between them. Germline CDR1 reads GTSNPN; CDR2 reads SVGIG (reference sequence). CDR3 amino acids: CAWSVTGTGIFNYGYTF. DNA of the CDR3: TGTGCCTGGAGTGTCACCGGGACCGGAATCTTTAACTATGGCTACACCTTC.

The sample holds many counts of this clonotype. The chain employs TRBV7-3 and TRBJ2-2, with D maybe TRBD2 (5 bases). Germline V gene lookup returns CDR1 SGHTA and CDR2 FQGTGA. Trimming stripped 1 base from V and 6 bases from J, with 6 bases between. CDR3 length: 13 amino acids. DNA for the CDR3: TGTGCCAGCAGCTTAAGCGGGCCCGGGGAGCTGTTTTTT. Its translation is CASSLSGPGELFF.

This clonotype was detected once. CDR3 bases: TGTGCCAGCAGTGTGGGGACAGGGAGTGGCTACACCTTC. Its translation is CASSVGTGSGYTF. V gene TRBV6-1 combines with J gene TRBJ1-2; 9 bases agree with TRBD1. CDR1 MNHNS and CDR2 SASEGT come from the germline V gene. V dropped 4 bases and J dropped 7; count of bases not matched to a gene: 4. This CDR3 spans 13 amino acids.

The sample holds many counts of this clonotype. This sequence joins TRBV7-9 and TRBJ2-5, with 9 nucleotides matching TRBD1. CDR3 length: 15 residues. Looked up from germline, CDR1 is SEHNR and CDR2 is FQNEAQ (reference sequence). V was pared by 5 bases and J by 0 bases, with 4 bases of the junction left unmatched. The CDR3 protein is CASSARDRDQETQYF. CDR3 nucleotides: TGTGCCAGCAGCGCGAGGGACAGGGACCAAGAGACCCAGTACTTC.

The genes are TRBV2 and TRBJ2-6; a possible D gene is TRBD1 (5 bases). The CDR3 has 15 amino acids. V gave up 3 bases and J gave up 1 base, with 7 bases separating them. Germline loops: CDR1 SNHLY, CDR2 FYNNEI. CDR3 DNA: TGTGCCAGCAGTGACAGGGTTTCTGGGGCCAACGTCCTGACTTTC. Its protein is CASSDRVSGANVLTF.

This clonotype was detected ten times or more. CDR3 region: CASSFGPLPSYEQYF. CDR3 nucleotide sequence: TGTGCCAGCAGTTTCGGACCACTACCTTCCTACGAGCAGTACTTC. This chain uses TRBV6-5 with TRBJ2-7, with D uncertain. This CDR3 contains 15 residues. The germline V gene has CDR1 MNHEY and CDR2 SVGAGI. V lost 4 bases to trimming and J lost 1 base, with 14 bases between them.

This clonotype occurred many times. J is TRBJ2-7 and V is TRBV20-1, with 7 bases that match TRBD1. CDR1 is DFQATT and CDR2 is SNEGSKA in the germline V gene (reference sequence). CDR3 length: 14 residues. V lost 1 base to trimming and J lost 3 bases; unmatched junction nucleotides: 6. The CDR3 nucleotides read TGCAGTGCTAGAGTTGGGGGACAGAACTACGAGCAGTACTTC. Protein sequence: CSARVGGQNYEQYF.

The chain employs TRBV29-1 and TRBJ2-7, with 7 bases lining up with TRBD1. CDR1 SQVTM and CDR2 ANQGSEA come from the germline V gene. The CDR3 consists of 12 residues. Trimming cost V 4 bases and J 5 bases; bases outside gene matches: 5. The CDR3 DNA follows: TGCAGCGTTGGACAGGGTTTCCACGAGCAGTACTTC. Translating gives CSVGQGFHEQYF.

This clonotype was recorded at least ten times. The chain combines TRBV7-2 with TRBJ1-2, with 10 bases identical to TRBD1. The length of the CDR3 is 15 residues. Looked up from germline, CDR1 is SGHTA and CDR2 is FQGNSA. Trimming cost V 2 bases and J 7 bases; bases outside gene matches: 7. This chain's CDR3 is CASSLPGQGMFGYTF. The CDR3 region has the DNA TGTGCCAGCAGCTTACCGGGACAGGGGATGTTTGGCTACACCTTC. Looking up the rest from reference TRBV7-2 and TRBJ1-2 gives the full variable domain: GAGVSQSPSNKVTEKGKDVELRCDPISGHTALYWYRQSLGQGLEFLIYFQGNSAPDKSGLPSDRFSAERTGGSVSTLTIQRTQQEDSAVYLCASSLPGQGMFGYTFGSGTRLTVV.